The 21 T cell receptor beta chains presented below share a single source sample, sequenced in a study of blood T cells in healthy people across ages. A second PCR, run for about 7 to 11 cycles, used a sample-barcoded 5' primer plus a J-beta primer mix. MiXCR was run by TCRdb on the 5' RACE reads, yielding one entry per CDR3 protein. The profile covers 650,000 to 950,000 distinct CDR3 sequences, with under 45% appearing a single time and about 19% taken by the ten largest. Sequences were obtained from blood. These receptors came from a man between 60 and 75 years old in good health.

The chain couples TRBV7-2 to TRBJ2-4; the D call may be TRBD1 or TRBD2 (7 bases each). The DNA end is more similar to TRBJ2-7, so the J call may be wrong. CDR3 length: 18 amino acids. Germline V gene sequence: CDR1 SGHTA, CDR2 FQGNSA. The CDR3: CASSLQRLDREGTYEQYF. Here the CDR3 DNA reads TGTGCCAGCAGCCTTCAACGCCTCGACAGGGAGGGAACCTACGAGCAGTACTTC.

The chain carries TRBV5-1 and TRBJ2-3; D is possibly TRBD2 (6 bases). Germline V gene data show CDR1 as SGHRS and CDR2 as YFSETQ. V lost 1 base, J lost 1 base, and 16 bases lay in between. This CDR3 contains 17 residues. This CDR3 reads CASSLLGVAVGTDTQYF. CDR3 nucleotide sequence: TGCGCCAGCAGCTTGCTCGGGGTAGCGGTGGGCACAGATACGCAGTATTTT.

The chain joins TRBV20-1 to TRBJ2-3; 11 nucleotides line up with TRBD1. Germline lookup yields CDR1 DFQATT and CDR2 SNEGSKA (reference sequence). The CDR3 loop spans 15 amino acids. Trimming at V came to 2 bases and at J to 3 bases, leaving 4 bases not matched to a gene. CDR3 residues: CSARSDRGLTDTQYF. CDR3 sequence (DNA): TGCAGTGCTAGATCGGACAGGGGGCTAACAGATACGCAGTATTTT.

The table lists this clonotype with a few counts. The chain employs TRBV11-2 and TRBJ2-4; a weak D match, TRBD2 (5 bases). This CDR3 is built from 14 residues. Germline V CDR1 and CDR2: SGHAT, FQNNGV. The V and J ends lost 6 bases and 7 bases respectively, with 16 bases between them. CDR3 in DNA: TGTGCCAGCAGGACCGTCACGGGATTGAACATTCAGTACTTC. Its protein is CASRTVTGLNIQYF.

The chain carries TRBV10-3 and TRBJ2-2; D gene unclear. The ends were cut back, 3 bases at V and 0 bases at J, with 8 bases in the middle. The CDR3 loop spans 15 amino acids. CDR1 and CDR2 (germline): ENHRY, SYGVKD. CDR3 nucleotides: TGTGCCATCAGTGAACGGGCCCCGAACACCGGGGAGCTGTTTTTT. It translates to CAISERAPNTGELFF.

This chain uses TRBV3-1 with TRBJ2-1; 12 nucleotides agree with TRBD2. CDR1 and CDR2 (germline): LGHDT, YNNKEL (reference sequence). J was trimmed by 3 bases and V by 5 bases; bases with no gene match: 14. The CDR3 length is 19 residues. CDR3 loop: CASSTTTSGGPRGYNEQFF. CDR3 coding DNA: TGTGCCAGCAGCACAACGACTAGCGGGGGCCCCCGAGGCTACAATGAGCAGTTCTTC.

With regard to this clonotype: A read error may produce the germline difference seen at one junction end. The J gene is TRBJ2-1, the V gene TRBV29-1; D is ambiguous. Germline assignment: CDR1 SQVTM and CDR2 ANQGSEA. The CDR3 length is 13 residues. As DNA, the CDR3 is TGCAGCGCTTACTCCGCGTCCTACAATGGGCAGTTCTTC. It is translated as CSAYSASYNGQFF.

The chain is built from TRBV14 and TRBJ2-5; 7 nucleotides align to TRBD2. This CDR3 region has 16 residues. V dropped 1 base and J dropped 1; count of bases not matched to a gene: 6. Germline loops: CDR1 SGHDN, CDR2 FVKESK. The CDR3 DNA is TGTGCCAGCAGCCAAGTGGTCGGACTAGGCCAAGAGACCCAGTACTTC. This codes for CASSQVVGLGQETQYF.

The chain combines TRBV5-1 with TRBJ2-1; 9 bases are a match to TRBD1. CDR1 and CDR2 from the germline V gene are SGHRS and YFSETQ. The V segment lost 4 bases and the J segment 6 bases; nucleotides outside the gene matches: 8. CDR3 length: 15 amino acids. The CDR3 sequence: CASSLGQGRFNEQFF. CDR3 sequence (DNA): TGCGCCAGCAGCCTAGGACAGGGGAGGTTCAATGAGCAGTTCTTC. Supplemented by reference TRBV5-1 and TRBJ2-1, the full variable domain reads KAGVTQTPRYLIKTRGQQVTLSCSPISGHRSVSWYQQTPGQGLQFLFEYFSETQRNKGNFPGRFSGRQFSNSRSEMNVSTLELGDSALYLCASSLGQGRFNEQFFGPGTRLTVL.

V gene TRBV2 combines with J gene TRBJ1-6; 7 bases match TRBD1. Germline V gene lookup returns CDR1 SNHLY and CDR2 FYNNEI. V lost 6 bases and J lost 4; bases outside the gene matches: 15. The CDR3 is 18 residues long. CDR3 coding DNA: TGTGCCAGCAGCCGCGGAGGAGGGGGCGAGGGATATAATTCACCCCTCCACTTT. Its translation is CASSRGGGGEGYNSPLHF. Drawing the rest from reference TRBV2 and TRBJ1-6, the complete variable domain is EPEVTQTPSHQVTQMGQEVILRCVPISNHLYFYWYRQILGQKVEFLVSFYNNEISEKSEIFDDQFSVERPDGSNFTLKIRSTKLEDSAMYFCASSRGGGGEGYNSPLHFGNGTRLTVT.

This clonotype was seen more than once but under ten times. The J gene is TRBJ2-7, the V gene TRBV6-2 or TRBV6-3; tentative D call: TRBD2 (6 bases). V lost 8 bases and J 2 bases, leaving 19 bases between the germline ends. From germline, CDR1 is MNHEY and CDR2 SVGEGT. The CDR3 has 15 residues. Here the CDR3 DNA reads TGTGCCAGCGGGGGAGGAATGAACGAGGCCTACGAGCAGTACTTC. It yields the protein CASGGGMNEAYEQYF.

As regards this clonotype: The junction differs from germline at one of its ends, possibly a read error. The chain couples TRBV30 to TRBJ1-2, with D unclear. Germline-derived CDR1 and CDR2 are GTSNPN and SVGIG (reference sequence). The CDR3 length is 12 residues. The CDR3 sequence: CAGSVLSEGYTF. The CDR3 nucleotides are TGTGCCGGGAGTGTACTGTCGGAGGGCTACACCTTC.

The chain links TRBV5-1 to TRBJ2-4; TRBD1 matches 7 bases. CDR1 is SGHRS, CDR2 YFSETQ, per germline. Trimming at V came to 4 bases and at J to 0 bases, leaving 7 bases not matched to a gene. This CDR3 is 16 amino acids long. The CDR3 DNA reads TGCGCCAGCAGCCCGGGGACAGTCTTAGCCAAAAACATTCAGTACTTC. Its translation is CASSPGTVLAKNIQYF.

This clonotype has a handful of counts. The junction and the germline gene differ at one end; a read error may be behind it. The chain employs TRBV27 and TRBJ2-7; no clear D. The CDR3 extends over 13 amino acids. Germline CDR1 and CDR2: MNHEY and SMNVEV (reference sequence). CDR3 amino acids: CASRLSALYEQYF. The CDR3 bases are TGTGCCAGCAGATTATCCGCCCTCTACGAGCAGTACTTC.

The V call is TRBV2, the J call TRBJ2-5; D is uncertain. V shed 7 bases and J shed 8 bases, with 11 bases lying between them. Germline lookup yields CDR1 SNHLY and CDR2 FYNNEI. The CDR3 has 11 amino acids. CDR3 DNA sequence: TGTGCCAGCAAACGGCAGACCACCCAGTACTTC. It translates to CASKRQTTQYF.

This chain uses TRBV18 with TRBJ1-2; D gene uncertain. This CDR3 comprises 12 residues. Trimming stripped 6 bases from V and 3 bases from J, with 8 bases between. Germline assignment: CDR1 KGHSH and CDR2 LQKENI. The DNA for the CDR3 is TGTGCCAGCTCGTGGGGAGACTATGGCTACACCTTC. Residues: CASSWGDYGYTF.

The chain links TRBV3-1 to TRBJ2-3; D remains ambiguous. CDR3 length: 14 amino acids. V was pared by 0 bases and J by 6 bases, with 10 bases between. Per the germline V gene, CDR1 is LGHDT and CDR2 is YNNKEL (reference sequence). CDR3 bases: TGTGCCAGCAGCCAAGACGTTGTAAGCGATACGCAGTATTTT. Its translation: CASSQDVVSDTQYF.

V usage is TRBV28 and J usage is TRBJ1-4; no clear D. The germline gives CDR1 MDHEN, CDR2 SYDVKM. The CDR3 contains 14 residues. Here the CDR3 reads CALFGRATNEKLFF. The CDR3 DNA is TGTGCGTTGTTCGGGCGGGCAACTAATGAAAAACTGTTTTTT.

The chain couples TRBV20-1 to TRBJ2-7; D is perhaps TRBD1 or TRBD2 (6 bases each). The CDR3 loop spans 14 amino acids. V dropped 5 bases and J dropped 3 bases, with 17 bases sitting between them. Germline V gene lookup returns CDR1 DFQATT and CDR2 SNEGSKA (reference sequence). For the CDR3, the DNA is TGCAGTGCTCAAAGGGGGGCAGGGGTCTACGAGCAGTACTTC. Amino acids: CSAQRGAGVYEQYF.

The table lists this clonotype with a few counts. The genes are TRBV7-8 and TRBJ2-6; D gene uncertain. Trimming took 2 bases from V and 4 from J, leaving 9 bases between them. CDR3 length equals 15 residues. From germline, CDR1 is SGHVS and CDR2 FQNEAQ. Here the CDR3 DNA reads TGTGCCAGCAGCTTAACACGATCAGGGGCCAACGTCCTGACTTTC. This translates into CASSLTRSGANVLTF.

In its sample, this clonotype was seen a few times. V gene TRBV14 combines with J gene TRBJ2-1; D is undetermined. This CDR3 has 14 residues. The germline gives CDR1 SGHDN, CDR2 FVKESK. Trimming left V 5 bases short and J 3 bases short, with 11 bases between. In nucleotides, the CDR3 is TGTGCCAGCAGCAACAAGAAGTACTACAATGAGCAGTTCTTC. This translates into CASSNKKYYNEQFF.